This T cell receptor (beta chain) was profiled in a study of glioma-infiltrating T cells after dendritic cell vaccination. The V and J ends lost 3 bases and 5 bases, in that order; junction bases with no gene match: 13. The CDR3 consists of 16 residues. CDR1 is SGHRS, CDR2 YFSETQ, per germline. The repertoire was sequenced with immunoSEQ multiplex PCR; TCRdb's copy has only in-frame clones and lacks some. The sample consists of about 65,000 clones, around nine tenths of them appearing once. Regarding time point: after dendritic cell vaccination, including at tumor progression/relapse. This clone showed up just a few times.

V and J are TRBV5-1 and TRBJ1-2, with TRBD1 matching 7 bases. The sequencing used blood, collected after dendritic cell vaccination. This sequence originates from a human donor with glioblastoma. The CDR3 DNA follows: TGCGCCAGCAGCTCGGAAGGGGAAGGGGGCTCTTATGGCTACACCTTC. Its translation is CASSSEGEGGSYGYTF. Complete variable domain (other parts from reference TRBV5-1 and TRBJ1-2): KAGVTQTPRYLIKTRGQQVTLSCSPISGHRSVSWYQQTPGQGLQFLFEYFSETQRNKGNFPGRFSGRQFSNSRSEMNVSTLELGDSALYLCASSSEGEGGSYGYTFGSGTRLTVV.